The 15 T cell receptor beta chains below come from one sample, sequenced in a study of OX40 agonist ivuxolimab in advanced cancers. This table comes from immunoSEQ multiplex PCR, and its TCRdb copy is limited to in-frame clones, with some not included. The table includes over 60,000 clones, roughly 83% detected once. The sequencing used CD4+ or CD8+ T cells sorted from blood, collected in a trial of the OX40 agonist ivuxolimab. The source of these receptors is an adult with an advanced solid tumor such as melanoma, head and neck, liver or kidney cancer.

CDR3 loop: CASSIDNSGANVLTF. The CDR3 DNA sequence: TGTGCCAGTAGTATTGACAACTCTGGGGCCAACGTCCTGACTTTC. This chain connects TRBV19 to TRBJ2-6; D gene uncertain. Between the trimmed V and J ends, which lost 3 bases and 0 bases, there was a span of 6 bases. The CDR3 spans 15 residues. The germline V gene encodes CDR1 LNHDA and CDR2 SQIVND (reference sequence).

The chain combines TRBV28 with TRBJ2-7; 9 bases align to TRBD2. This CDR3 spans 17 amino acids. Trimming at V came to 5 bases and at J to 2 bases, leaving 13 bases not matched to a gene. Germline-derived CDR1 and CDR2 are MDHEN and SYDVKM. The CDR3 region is CASSPPGGRGLAYEQYF. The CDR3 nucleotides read TGTGCCAGCAGTCCTCCGGGCGGGAGGGGTTTAGCCTACGAGCAGTACTTC.

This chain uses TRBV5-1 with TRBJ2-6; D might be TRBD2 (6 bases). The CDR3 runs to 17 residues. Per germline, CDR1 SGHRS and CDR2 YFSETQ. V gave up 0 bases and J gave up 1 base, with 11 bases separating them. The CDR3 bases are TGCGCCAGCAGCTTGGCGGGACTGACTTCTGGGGCCAACGTCCTGACTTTC. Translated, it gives CASSLAGLTSGANVLTF.

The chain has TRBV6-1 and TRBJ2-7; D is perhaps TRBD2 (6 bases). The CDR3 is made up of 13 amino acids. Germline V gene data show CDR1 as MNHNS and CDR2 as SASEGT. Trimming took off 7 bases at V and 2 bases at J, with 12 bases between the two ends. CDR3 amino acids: CASKGTVTYEQYF. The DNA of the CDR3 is TGTGCCAGCAAAGGGACTGTCACCTACGAGCAGTACTTC.

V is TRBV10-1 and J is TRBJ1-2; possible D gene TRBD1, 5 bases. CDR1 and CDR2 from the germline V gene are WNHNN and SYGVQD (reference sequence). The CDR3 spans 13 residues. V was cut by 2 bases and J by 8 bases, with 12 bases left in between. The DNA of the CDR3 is TGCGCCAGCAGTGAGACAGCCCGGGGCGGCTACACCTTC. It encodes CASSETARGGYTF.

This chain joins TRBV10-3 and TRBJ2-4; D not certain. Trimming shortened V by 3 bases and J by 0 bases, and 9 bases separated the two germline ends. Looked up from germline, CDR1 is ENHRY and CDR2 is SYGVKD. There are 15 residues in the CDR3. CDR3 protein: CAISETDLAKNIQYF. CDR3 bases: TGTGCCATCAGTGAAACGGATCTAGCCAAAAACATTCAGTACTTC.

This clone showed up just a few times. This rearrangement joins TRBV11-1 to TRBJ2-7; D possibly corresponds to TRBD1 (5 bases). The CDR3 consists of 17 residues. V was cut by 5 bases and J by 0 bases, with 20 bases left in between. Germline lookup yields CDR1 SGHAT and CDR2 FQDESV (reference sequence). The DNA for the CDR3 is TGTGCCAGCAGCATTAAAGGCCAGGGCTTGAGCTCCTACGAGCAGTACTTC. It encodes CASSIKGQGLSSYEQYF.

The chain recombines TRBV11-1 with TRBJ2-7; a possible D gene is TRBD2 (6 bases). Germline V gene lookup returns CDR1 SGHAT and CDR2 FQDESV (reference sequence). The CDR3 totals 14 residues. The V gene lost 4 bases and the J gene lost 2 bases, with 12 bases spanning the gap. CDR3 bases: TGTGCCAGCAGCTCCCGGGACTGGGCCTACGAGCAGTACTTC. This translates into CASSSRDWAYEQYF.

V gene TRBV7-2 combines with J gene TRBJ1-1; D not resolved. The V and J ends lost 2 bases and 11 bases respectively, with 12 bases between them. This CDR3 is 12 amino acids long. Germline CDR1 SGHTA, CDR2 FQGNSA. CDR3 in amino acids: CASSLNGGVAFF. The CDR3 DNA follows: TGTGCCAGCAGCTTAAACGGCGGGGTGGCTTTCTTT. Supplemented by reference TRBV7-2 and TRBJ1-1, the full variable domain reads GAGVSQSPSNKVTEKGKDVELRCDPISGHTALYWYRQSLGQGLEFLIYFQGNSAPDKSGLPSDRFSAERTGGSVSTLTIQRTQQEDSAVYLCASSLNGGVAFFGQGTRLTVV.

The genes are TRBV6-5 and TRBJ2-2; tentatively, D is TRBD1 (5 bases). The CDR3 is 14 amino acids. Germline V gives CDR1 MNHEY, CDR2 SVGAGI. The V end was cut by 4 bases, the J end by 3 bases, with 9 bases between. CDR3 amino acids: CASSSGYDTGELFF. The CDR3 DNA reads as TGTGCCAGCAGTTCAGGGTACGACACCGGGGAGCTGTTTTTT.

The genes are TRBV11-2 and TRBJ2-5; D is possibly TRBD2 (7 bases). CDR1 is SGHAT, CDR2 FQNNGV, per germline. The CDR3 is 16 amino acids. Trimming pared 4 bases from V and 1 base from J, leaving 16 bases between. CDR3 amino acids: CASSSLLRGAQETQYF. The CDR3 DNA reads TGTGCCAGCAGCTCACTTCTACGGGGGGCCCAAGAGACCCAGTACTTC.

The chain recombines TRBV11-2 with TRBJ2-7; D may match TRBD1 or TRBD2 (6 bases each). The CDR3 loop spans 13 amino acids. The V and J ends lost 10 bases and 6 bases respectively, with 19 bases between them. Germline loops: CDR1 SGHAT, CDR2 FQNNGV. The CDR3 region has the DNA TGTGCCACCGTGGGGGGCTTCAGAGCCGAGCAGTACTTC. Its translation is CATVGGFRAEQYF.

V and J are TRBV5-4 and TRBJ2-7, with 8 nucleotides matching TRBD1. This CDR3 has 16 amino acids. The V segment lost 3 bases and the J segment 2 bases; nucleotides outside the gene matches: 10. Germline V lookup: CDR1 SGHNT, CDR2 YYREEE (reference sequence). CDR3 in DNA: TGTGCCAGCAGCTCCCCACTCCGGGACAGGACCTACGAGCAGTACTTC. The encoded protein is CASSSPLRDRTYEQYF.

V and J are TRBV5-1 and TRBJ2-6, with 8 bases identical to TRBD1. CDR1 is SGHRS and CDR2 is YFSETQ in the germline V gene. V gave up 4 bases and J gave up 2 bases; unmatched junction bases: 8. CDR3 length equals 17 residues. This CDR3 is CASSIGQGGTGANVLTF. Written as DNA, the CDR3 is TGCGCCAGCAGCATTGGACAGGGTGGGACTGGGGCCAACGTCCTGACTTTC.

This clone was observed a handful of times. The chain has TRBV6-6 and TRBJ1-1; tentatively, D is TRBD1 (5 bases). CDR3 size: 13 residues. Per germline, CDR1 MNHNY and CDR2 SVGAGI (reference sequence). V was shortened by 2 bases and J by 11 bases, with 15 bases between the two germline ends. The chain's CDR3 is CASSYTGARQAFF. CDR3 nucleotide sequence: TGTGCCAGCAGTTACACCGGGGCCCGGCAGGCTTTCTTT.